A single sample gave rise to the 32 T cell receptor beta chains below, sequenced in a study of cytomegalovirus exposure and HLA in healthy donors. PCR primers comprised 60 Vbeta and 13 Jbeta primers. TCRdb's table, derived via immunoSEQ multiplex PCR, lists solely in-frame clones and lacks some. The sample contains 100,000 to 150,000 clones, 81% of which appear only once. Sequencing was performed on PBMCs. These receptors all stem from a man between 18 and 29 years old in good health and CMV-seropositive.

As to this clone: The identical CDR3 is also encoded by other nucleotide sequences in the sample. The chain combines TRBV4-1 with TRBJ1-6, with TRBD1 as a possible D gene (6 bases). Germline-derived CDR1 and CDR2 are MGHRA and YSYEKL. Deletions cut 0 bases from V and 6 bases from J, with 9 bases between. The CDR3 covers 15 residues. This chain's CDR3 is CASSQDGQFNSPLHF. CDR3 coding DNA: TGCGCCAGCAGCCAAGATGGACAGTTTAATTCACCCCTCCACTTT.

This chain uses TRBV11-2 with TRBJ2-6; TRBD2 agrees at 8 bases. This CDR3 contains 15 residues. CDR1 and CDR2 from the germline V gene are SGHAT and FQNNGV. V shed 6 bases and J 0 bases; nucleotides not matched to a gene: 1. CDR3 residues: CASRGLGSGANVLTF. As DNA, the CDR3 is TGTGCCAGCAGGGGACTAGGCTCTGGGGCCAACGTCCTGACTTTC.

The rearrangement joins TRBV6-5 to TRBJ1-2, with 8 bases aligning to TRBD1. Germline values: CDR1 MNHEY, CDR2 SVGAGI. The CDR3 runs to 12 residues. V lost 6 bases to trimming and J lost 4 bases; unmatched junction nucleotides: 1. The DNA of the CDR3 is TGTGCCAGCAGAGGACAGGGCTATGGCTACACCTTC. This encodes CASRGQGYGYTF.

V and J are TRBV10-3 and TRBJ1-1, with 8 bases matching TRBD1. Germline V CDR1 and CDR2: ENHRY, SYGVKD. This CDR3 has 13 residues. With V trimmed by 6 bases and J by 5 bases, 5 bases remained unmatched. The CDR3 bases are TGTGCCATCAGCGGACAGGGTTTTACTGAAGCTTTCTTT. Residues: CAISGQGFTEAFF.

The chain employs TRBV6-1 and TRBJ2-5; D might be TRBD1 (5 bases). Trimming pared 5 bases from V and 10 bases from J, leaving 20 bases between. Germline values: CDR1 MNHNS, CDR2 SASEGT. CDR3 length: 14 amino acids. The DNA of the CDR3 is TGTGCCAGCAGTCCAAGGGCTGACAGAATGGTCCAGTACTTC. It encodes CASSPRADRMVQYF.

This clone was detected only once. V is TRBV5-1 and J is TRBJ1-1; 7 bases line up with TRBD1. Germline CDR1 reads SGHRS; CDR2 reads YFSETQ. The CDR3 consists of 13 residues. V lost 3 bases, J lost 3 bases, and 2 bases stayed unmatched. The CDR3 nucleotides read TGCGCCAGCAGCTCCAGGGGGGACACTGAAGCTTTCTTT. This encodes CASSSRGDTEAFF.

This clone was counted between two and nine times. The V gene is TRBV15, the J gene TRBJ2-1; D perhaps matches TRBD2 (6 bases). The germline V and J ends were trimmed by 1 base and 3 bases, with 16 bases remaining between them. The CDR3 has 17 residues. Germline lookup yields CDR1 LNHNV and CDR2 YYDKDF (reference sequence). CDR3 sequence: CATSRGTRDSVYNEQFF. As DNA, the CDR3 is TGTGCCACCAGCAGAGGTACCCGGGACTCAGTCTACAATGAGCAGTTCTTC. The whole variable domain, filled in from reference TRBV15 and TRBJ2-1, reads DAMVIQNPRYQVTQFGKPVTLSCSQTLNHNVMYWYQQKSSQAPKLLFHYYDKDFNNEADTPDNFQSRRPNTSFCFLDIRSPGLGDTAMYLCATSRGTRDSVYNEQFFGPGTRLTVL.

The rearrangement links TRBV6-5 to TRBJ2-7; 10 nucleotides line up with TRBD2. The V gene end was trimmed by 8 bases and the J gene end by 3 bases; junction bases not matched to a gene: 4. Germline CDR1 is MNHEY and CDR2 is SVGAGI. This CDR3 comprises 13 residues. The DNA of the CDR3 is TGTGCCAGCTGTCGGACTAGCGGCTACGAGCAGTACTTC. Translation gives CASCRTSGYEQYF.

This chain connects TRBV6-5 to TRBJ2-7, with 10 bases lining up with TRBD2. CDR3 size: 14 residues. Germline CDR1 is MNHEY and CDR2 is SVGAGI. The J segment lost 5 bases and the V segment lost 8 bases, leaving 9 bases of the junction unmatched. The CDR3 protein is CASRRASGSNEQYF. The CDR3 DNA follows: TGTGCCAGCCGCCGGGCTAGCGGGAGCAACGAGCAGTACTTC.

The rearrangement uses TRBV7-9 and TRBJ1-2; 9 positions agree with TRBD1. The germline V gene encodes CDR1 SEHNR and CDR2 FQNEAQ (reference sequence). After removal of 3 bases from V and 4 bases from J, the junction contained 6 bases not matched to a gene. This CDR3 is built from 15 residues. The CDR3 loop reads CASSFTRQGGYGYTF. CDR3 in DNA: TGTGCCAGCAGCTTTACGCGACAGGGGGGCTATGGCTACACCTTC.

The V gene is TRBV4-3, the J gene TRBJ2-7; 15 bases are shared with TRBD2. CDR3 length: 19 residues. V shed 4 bases, J shed 4 bases, and the junction held 14 bases outside the gene matches. Per the germline V gene, CDR1 is LGHNA and CDR2 is YSLEER. CDR3 nucleotides: TGCGCCAGCAGCCGCGGCCTCGGACTAGCGGGAGGGCCGTTATACGAGCAGTACTTC. It translates to CASSRGLGLAGGPLYEQYF.

As to this clone: One end of the junction fails to match germline, which may point to a read error. Other DNA sequences in the same sample also yield this CDR3. This sequence joins TRBV30 and TRBJ1-1, with 9 bases aligning to TRBD1. Per the germline V gene, CDR1 is GTSNPN and CDR2 is SVGIG (reference sequence). The CDR3 sequence is 18 residues long. The CDR3 sequence is CAWSVFLLGGQGSTEAFF. CDR3 coding DNA: TGCGCCTGGAGTGTATTTCTTTTGGGCGGACAGGGGAGCACTGAAGCTTTCTTT.

This clone came up a few times. The rearrangement joins TRBV5-4 to TRBJ2-5, with 7 bases aligning to TRBD2. CDR1 SGHNT and CDR2 YYREEE come from the germline V gene (reference sequence). CDR3 length: 16 amino acids. With V trimmed by 2 bases and J by 4 bases, 11 bases remained unmatched. CDR3 DNA: TGTGCCAGCAGCTTTAGTGCGGTGGGAGGGCGAGAGACCCAGTACTTC. Translating gives CASSFSAVGGRETQYF.

V is TRBV29-1 and J is TRBJ1-1; D gene unclear. Germline V gene sequence: CDR1 SQVTM, CDR2 ANQGSEA. The CDR3 has 14 amino acids. The CDR3 DNA is TGCAACTTCCACCCACAGAACATGAACACTGAAGCTTTCTTT. It encodes CNFHPQNMNTEAFF.

The CDR3 DNA sequence: TGTGCCAGTAGTACGCACACCACTGAAGCTTTCTTT. Translating gives CASSTHTTEAFF. The V gene is TRBV19, the J gene TRBJ1-1; no firm D call. Germline CDR1 and CDR2: LNHDA and SQIVND (reference sequence). This CDR3 has 12 amino acids. V was cut by 4 bases and J by 4 bases, with 7 bases left in between.

This clone was seen once. The chain couples TRBV7-9 to TRBJ1-4, with TRBD1 identical over 10 bases. V shed 4 bases and J 8 bases; nucleotides not matched to a gene: 1. The CDR3 totals 13 residues. The germline V gene encodes CDR1 SEHNR and CDR2 FQNEAQ (reference sequence). As DNA, the CDR3 is TGTGCCAGCAGCTCGGACAGGGGGGAAAAACTGTTTTTT. Residues: CASSSDRGEKLFF.

This clone has a handful of counts. The chain joins TRBV7-2 to TRBJ1-2, with a weak D call TRBD1 (5 bases). This CDR3 is built from 14 residues. V lost 5 bases and J 7 bases, leaving 17 bases between the germline ends. The germline V gene has CDR1 SGHTA and CDR2 FQGNSA. The CDR3 DNA sequence: TGTGCCAGCAGCCCACCCCGGGGGAGGTCTGGCTACACCTTC. Residues: CASSPPRGRSGYTF.

The V call is TRBV10-1, the J call TRBJ2-7; D possibly corresponds to TRBD1 (5 bases). This CDR3 comprises 14 residues. V dropped 6 bases and J dropped 5 bases, with 17 bases sitting between them. CDR1 and CDR2 (germline): WNHNN, SYGVQD (reference sequence). In DNA, the CDR3 is TGCGCCAGCAGCGAAGGGTCAGGGTTGAACGAGCAGTACTTC. Its protein is CASSEGSGLNEQYF.

This chain links TRBV30 with TRBJ1-6; 7 bases are a match to TRBD1. Germline CDR1 is GTSNPN and CDR2 is SVGIG (reference sequence). The trim removed 3 bases at V and 6 bases at J, leaving 5 bases unmatched. The length of the CDR3 is 14 residues. CDR3 residues: CAWSSDRLNSPLHF. The CDR3 region has the DNA TGTGCCTGGAGCTCGGACAGGCTTAATTCACCCCTCCACTTT.

V and J are TRBV15 and TRBJ1-2; D unclear. The CDR3 is 14 residues long. V lost 1 base and J 4 bases, leaving 10 bases between the germline ends. Germline V gene data show CDR1 as LNHNV and CDR2 as YYDKDF (reference sequence). CDR3 bases: TGTGCCACCAGCAGAGCAGGTTCTGTCTATGGCTACACCTTC. This encodes CATSRAGSVYGYTF.

The chain joins TRBV30 to TRBJ1-2, with D possibly being TRBD1 (6 bases). V was cut by 1 base and J by 6 bases, with 18 bases left in between. Germline V lookup: CDR1 GTSNPN, CDR2 SVGIG (reference sequence). CDR3 size: 15 residues. The CDR3 is CAWSATPTGFDGYTF. For the CDR3, the DNA is TGTGCCTGGAGTGCGACCCCTACAGGGTTCGATGGCTACACCTTC.

The chain has TRBV2 and TRBJ2-6; D is perhaps TRBD1 (5 bases). The CDR3 runs 16 residues. Trimming removed 3 bases from V and 0 bases from J, with 9 bases in between. The germline gives CDR1 SNHLY, CDR2 FYNNEI. CDR3: CASSDDSLSGANVLTF. In DNA, the CDR3 is TGTGCCAGCAGTGATGACAGTCTCTCTGGGGCCAACGTCCTGACTTTC. Variable domain in full (rest from reference TRBV2 and TRBJ2-6): EPEVTQTPSHQVTQMGQEVILRCVPISNHLYFYWYRQILGQKVEFLVSFYNNEISEKSEIFDDQFSVERPDGSNFTLKIRSTKLEDSAMYFCASSDDSLSGANVLTFGAGSRLTVL.

V gene TRBV25-1 combines with J gene TRBJ2-7; a weak D match, TRBD1 (5 bases). The germline V gene has CDR1 MGHDK and CDR2 SYGVNS. V lost 4 bases, J lost 10 bases, and 11 bases lay in between. CDR3 length: 11 amino acids. The CDR3: CASSGQTNQYF. As DNA, the CDR3 is TGTGCCAGCAGTGGACAGACAAATCAGTACTTC.

The CDR3 region is CTGRTDSLNTEAFF. In nucleotides, the CDR3 is TGTACCGGCAGGACAGACTCTTTGAACACTGAAGCTTTCTTT. The chain has TRBV2 and TRBJ1-1; D is possibly TRBD1 (6 bases). This CDR3 spans 14 amino acids. Per germline, CDR1 SNHLY and CDR2 FYNNEI.

The rearrangement links TRBV30 to TRBJ1-5; TRBD1 matches 7 bases. V was clipped by 0 bases and J by 3 bases; unmatched bases: 5. Germline CDR1 and CDR2: GTSNPN and SVGIG (reference sequence). The CDR3 spans 15 residues. The CDR3 nucleotides are TGTGCCTGGAGTGTAAGGACAGGACCCAATCAGCCCCAGCATTTT. Translation gives CAWSVRTGPNQPQHF.

The chain uses TRBV19 and TRBJ2-1; 7 bases are a match to TRBD1. Germline values: CDR1 LNHDA, CDR2 SQIVND (reference sequence). The junction had 8 bases not matched to a gene; V was cut back by 1 base and J by 8 bases. The CDR3 sequence is 15 residues long. Written as DNA, the CDR3 is TGTGCCAGTAGTATAGGAGGCAGGGGGTTAGATGAGCAGTTCTTC. Its protein product is CASSIGGRGLDEQFF.

The chain has TRBV11-2 and TRBJ1-1; the D gene is possibly TRBD1 (5 bases). V lost 1 base, J lost 1 base, and 19 bases lay in between. The CDR3 is 18 amino acids. The germline CDR1 and CDR2 sequences are SGHAT and FQNNGV. For the CDR3, the DNA is TGTGCCAGCAGCTTAGGCCGGATTCTGGGGGGACGGAACACTGAAGCTTTCTTT. Its protein product is CASSLGRILGGRNTEAFF.

The V gene is TRBV19, the J gene TRBJ1-1; no reliable D call. V was trimmed by 8 bases and J by 0 bases, leaving 10 bases between them. CDR1 is LNHDA, CDR2 SQIVND, per germline (reference sequence). This CDR3 contains 13 residues. The CDR3 DNA sequence: TGTGCCAGTTCCAGTAACATGAACACTGAAGCTTTCTTT. Its protein is CASSSNMNTEAFF.

This chain uses TRBV19 with TRBJ1-2, with a tentative D call TRBD1 (6 bases). The CDR3 consists of 17 residues. V shed 0 bases and J shed 8 bases, with 22 bases lying between them. Germline assignment: CDR1 LNHDA and CDR2 SQIVND (reference sequence). CDR3 in amino acids: CASSIDDARGSFYGYTF. The DNA for the CDR3 is TGTGCCAGTAGTATAGATGATGCCAGGGGATCTTTCTACGGCTACACCTTC.

This clone was recorded only once. The rearrangement links TRBV7-9 to TRBJ1-3; no definite D call. CDR1 is SEHNR, CDR2 FQNEAQ, per germline (reference sequence). The CDR3 extends over 16 amino acids. Trimming took 4 bases from V and 0 from J, leaving 13 bases between them. CDR3 nucleotides: TGTGCCAGCAGCTCCACCGGTGAAGACTCTGGAAACACCATATATTTT. This encodes CASSSTGEDSGNTIYF.

The chain has TRBV10-3 and TRBJ2-5, with TRBD2 matching over 8 bases. J lost 5 bases, V lost 0 bases, and 5 bases had no gene match. The CDR3 consists of 15 residues. CDR1 and CDR2 from the germline V gene are ENHRY and SYGVKD. The chain's CDR3 is CAISESAGAGETQYF. The CDR3, as DNA: TGTGCCATCAGTGAGTCAGCGGGGGCCGGCGAGACCCAGTACTTC.

On this clone: One end of the junction is discordant with germline, which a read error may explain. This sequence joins TRBV7-9 and TRBJ2-3, with 12 bases identical to TRBD2. The CDR3 spans 16 residues. Per the germline V gene, CDR1 is SEHNR and CDR2 is FQNEAQ (reference sequence). CDR3 nucleotide sequence: TGTTCCAGCAGCTCGGGACTAGCGGGCTACACAGATACGCAGTATTTT. Amino acid sequence: CSSSSGLAGYTDTQYF.